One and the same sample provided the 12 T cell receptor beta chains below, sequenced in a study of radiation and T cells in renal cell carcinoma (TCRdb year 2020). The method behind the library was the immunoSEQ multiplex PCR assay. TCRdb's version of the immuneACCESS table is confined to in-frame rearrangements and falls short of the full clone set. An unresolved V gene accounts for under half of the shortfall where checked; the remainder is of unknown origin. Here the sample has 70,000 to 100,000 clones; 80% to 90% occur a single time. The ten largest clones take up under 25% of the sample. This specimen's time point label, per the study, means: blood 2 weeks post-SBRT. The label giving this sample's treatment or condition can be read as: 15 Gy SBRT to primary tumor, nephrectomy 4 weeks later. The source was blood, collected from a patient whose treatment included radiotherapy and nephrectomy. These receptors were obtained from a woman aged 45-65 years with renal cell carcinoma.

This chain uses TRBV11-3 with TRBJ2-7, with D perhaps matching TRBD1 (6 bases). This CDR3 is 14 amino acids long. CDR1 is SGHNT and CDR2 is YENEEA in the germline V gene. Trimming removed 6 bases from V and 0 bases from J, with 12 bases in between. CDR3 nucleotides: TGTGCCAGCAGTATAAGGGGGAGCTCCTACGAGCAGTACTTC. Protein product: CASSIRGSSYEQYF.

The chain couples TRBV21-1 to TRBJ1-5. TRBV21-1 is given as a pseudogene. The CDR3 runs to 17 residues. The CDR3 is CASSKTEVRELDQPQHF. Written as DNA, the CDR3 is TGTGCCAGCAGCAAAACCGAGGTGAGGGAATTAGATCAGCCCCAGCATTTT.

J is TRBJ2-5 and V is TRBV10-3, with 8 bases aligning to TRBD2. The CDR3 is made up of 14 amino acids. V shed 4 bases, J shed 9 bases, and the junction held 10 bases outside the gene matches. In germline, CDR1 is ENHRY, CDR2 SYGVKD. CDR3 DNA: TGTGCCATCAGTGGGGCGGGGGGCCCCCAGGCCCAGTACTTC. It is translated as CAISGAGGPQAQYF.

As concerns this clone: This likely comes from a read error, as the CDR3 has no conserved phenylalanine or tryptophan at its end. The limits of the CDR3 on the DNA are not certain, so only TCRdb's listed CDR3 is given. CDR3 in amino acids: CASGRDRA. This chain joins TRBV12-5 and TRBJ2-3; the table's D call of TRBD1 was not tested on the DNA. The CDR3 has 8 residues if both end residues are counted. Germline V lookup: CDR1 LGHNT, CDR2 FRNRAP.

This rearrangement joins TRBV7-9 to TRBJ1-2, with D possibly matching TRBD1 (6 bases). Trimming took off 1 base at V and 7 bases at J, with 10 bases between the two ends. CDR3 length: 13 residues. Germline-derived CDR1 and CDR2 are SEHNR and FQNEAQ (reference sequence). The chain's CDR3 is CASSLGRGAGYTF. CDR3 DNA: TGTGCCAGCAGCTTAGGCAGGGGCGCTGGCTACACCTTC.

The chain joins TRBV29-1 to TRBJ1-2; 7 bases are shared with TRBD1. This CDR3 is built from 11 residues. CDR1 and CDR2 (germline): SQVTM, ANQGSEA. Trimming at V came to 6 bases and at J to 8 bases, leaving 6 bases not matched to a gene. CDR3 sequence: CSVQRGRGYTF. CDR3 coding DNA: TGCAGCGTGCAAAGGGGGCGCGGCTACACCTTC.

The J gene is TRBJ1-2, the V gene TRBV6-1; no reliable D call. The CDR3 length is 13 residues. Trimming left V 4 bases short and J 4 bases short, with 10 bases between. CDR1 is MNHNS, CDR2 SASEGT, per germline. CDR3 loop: CASSVDGLYGYTF. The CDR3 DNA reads TGTGCCAGCAGTGTGGACGGACTCTATGGCTACACCTTC.

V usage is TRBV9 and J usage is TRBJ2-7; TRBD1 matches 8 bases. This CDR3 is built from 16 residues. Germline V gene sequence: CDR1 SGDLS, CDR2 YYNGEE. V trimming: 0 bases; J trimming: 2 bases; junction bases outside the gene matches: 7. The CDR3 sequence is CASSVGPQGVTYEQYF. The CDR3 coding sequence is TGTGCCAGCAGCGTAGGTCCACAGGGGGTTACCTACGAGCAGTACTTC. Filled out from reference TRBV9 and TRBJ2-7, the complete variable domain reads DSGVTQTPKHLITATGQRVTLRCSPRSGDLSVYWYQQSLDQGLQFLIQYYNGEERAKGNILERFSAQQFPDLHSELNLSSLELGDSALYFCASSVGPQGVTYEQYFGPGTRLTVT.

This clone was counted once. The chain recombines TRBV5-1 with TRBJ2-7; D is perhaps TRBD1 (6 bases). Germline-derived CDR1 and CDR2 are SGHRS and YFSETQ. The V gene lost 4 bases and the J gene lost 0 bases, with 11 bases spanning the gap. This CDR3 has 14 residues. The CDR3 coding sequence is TGCGCCAGCAGCCTTGACAGGACCTCCTACGAGCAGTACTTC. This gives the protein CASSLDRTSYEQYF.

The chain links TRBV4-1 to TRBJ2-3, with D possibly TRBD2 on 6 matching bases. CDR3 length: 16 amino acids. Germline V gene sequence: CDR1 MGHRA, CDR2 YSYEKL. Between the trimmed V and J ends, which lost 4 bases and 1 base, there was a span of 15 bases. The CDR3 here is CASSLAGLVGTDTQYF. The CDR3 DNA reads TGCGCCAGCAGCCTCGCGGGGCTAGTGGGCACAGATACGCAGTATTTT.

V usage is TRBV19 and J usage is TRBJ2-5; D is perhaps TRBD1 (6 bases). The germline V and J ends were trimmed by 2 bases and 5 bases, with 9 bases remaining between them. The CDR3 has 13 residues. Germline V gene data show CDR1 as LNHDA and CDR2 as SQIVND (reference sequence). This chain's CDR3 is CASSIRQGETQYF. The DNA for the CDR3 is TGTGCCAGTAGTATACGGCAGGGGGAGACCCAGTACTTC.

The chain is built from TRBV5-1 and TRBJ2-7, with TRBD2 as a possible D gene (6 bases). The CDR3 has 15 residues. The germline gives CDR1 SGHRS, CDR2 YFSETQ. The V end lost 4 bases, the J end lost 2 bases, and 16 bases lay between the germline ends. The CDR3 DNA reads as TGCGCCAGCAGCAGGGGAGGCAGGACCCCCTACGAGCAGTACTTC. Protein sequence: CASSRGGRTPYEQYF.